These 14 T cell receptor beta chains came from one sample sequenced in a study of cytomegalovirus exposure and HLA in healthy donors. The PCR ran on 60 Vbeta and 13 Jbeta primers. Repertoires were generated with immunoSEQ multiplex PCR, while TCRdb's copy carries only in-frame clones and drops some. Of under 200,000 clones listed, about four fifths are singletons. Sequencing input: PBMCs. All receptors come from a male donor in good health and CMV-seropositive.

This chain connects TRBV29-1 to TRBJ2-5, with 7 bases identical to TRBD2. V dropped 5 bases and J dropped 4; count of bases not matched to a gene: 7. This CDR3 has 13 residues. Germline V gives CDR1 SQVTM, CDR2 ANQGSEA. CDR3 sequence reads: CSVHGGRGETQYF. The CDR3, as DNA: TGCAGCGTTCACGGGGGGAGGGGAGAGACCCAGTACTTC.

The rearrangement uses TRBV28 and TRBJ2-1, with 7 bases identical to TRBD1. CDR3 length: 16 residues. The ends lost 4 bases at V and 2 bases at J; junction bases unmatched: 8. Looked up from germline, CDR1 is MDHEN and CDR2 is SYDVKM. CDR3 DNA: TGTGCCAGCAGTTCCCCCCTCAGGGGGACCTACAATGAGCAGTTCTTC. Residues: CASSSPLRGTYNEQFF.

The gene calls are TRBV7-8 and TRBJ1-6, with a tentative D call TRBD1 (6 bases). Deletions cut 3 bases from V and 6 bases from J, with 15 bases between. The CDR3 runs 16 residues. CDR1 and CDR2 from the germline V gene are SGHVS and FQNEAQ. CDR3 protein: CASSLGRGGGNSPLHF. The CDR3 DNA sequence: TGTGCCAGCAGCTTGGGTCGGGGAGGGGGTAATTCACCCCTCCACTTT.

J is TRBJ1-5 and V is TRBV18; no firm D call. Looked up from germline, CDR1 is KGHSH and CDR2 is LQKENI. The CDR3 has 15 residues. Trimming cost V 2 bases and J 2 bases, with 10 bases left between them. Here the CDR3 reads CASSPEGSGNQPQHF. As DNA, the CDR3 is TGTGCCAGCTCACCAGAAGGGAGTGGCAATCAGCCCCAGCATTTT.

The CDR3 coding sequence is TGTGCCAGCAGCTTAGCGGGAGGAATTAGCTATGGCTACACCTTC. It codes for CASSLAGGISYGYTF. The chain has TRBV7-9 and TRBJ1-2; unclear D gene. The length of the CDR3 is 15 residues. V lost 0 bases to trimming and J lost 4 bases, with 12 bases between them. Germline values: CDR1 SEHNR, CDR2 FQNEAQ (reference sequence). Full variable domain (outside the CDR3, taken from reference TRBV7-9 and TRBJ1-2): DTGVSQNPRHKITKRGQNVTFRCDPISEHNRLYWYRQTLGQGPEFLTYFQNEAQLEKSRLLSDRFSAERPKGSFSTLEIQRTEQGDSAMYLCASSLAGGISYGYTFGSGTRLTVV.

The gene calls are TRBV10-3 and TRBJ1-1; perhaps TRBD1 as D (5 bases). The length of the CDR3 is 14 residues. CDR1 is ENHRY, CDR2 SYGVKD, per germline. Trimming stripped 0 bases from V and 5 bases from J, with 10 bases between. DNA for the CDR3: TGTGCCATCAGTGAGTCGTGGGGGGTTACTGAAGCTTTCTTT. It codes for CAISESWGVTEAFF.

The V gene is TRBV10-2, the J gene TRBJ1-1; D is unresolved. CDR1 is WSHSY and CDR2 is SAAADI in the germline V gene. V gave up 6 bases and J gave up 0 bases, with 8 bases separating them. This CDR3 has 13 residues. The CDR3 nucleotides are TGCGCCAGCAGATCCCAAATGAACACTGAAGCTTTCTTT. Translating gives CASRSQMNTEAFF.

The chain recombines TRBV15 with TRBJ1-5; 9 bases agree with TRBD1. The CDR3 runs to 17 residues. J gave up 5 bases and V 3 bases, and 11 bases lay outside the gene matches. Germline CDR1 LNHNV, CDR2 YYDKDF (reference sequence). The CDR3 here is CATSSEFRDRVDQPQHF. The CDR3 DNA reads TGTGCCACCAGCAGTGAATTCCGGGACAGGGTAGATCAGCCCCAGCATTTT.

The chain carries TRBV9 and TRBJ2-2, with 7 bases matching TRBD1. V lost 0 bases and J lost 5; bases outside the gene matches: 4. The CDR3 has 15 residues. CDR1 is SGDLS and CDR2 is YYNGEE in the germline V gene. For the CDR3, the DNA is TGTGCCAGCAGCGTAGGGGCAGGGGGAACCGGGGAGCTGTTTTTT. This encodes CASSVGAGGTGELFF.

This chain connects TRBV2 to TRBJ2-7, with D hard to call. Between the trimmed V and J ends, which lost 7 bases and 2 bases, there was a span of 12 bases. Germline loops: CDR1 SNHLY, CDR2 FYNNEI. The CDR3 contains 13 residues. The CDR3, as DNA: TGTGCCAGCAAAATGGCAGACACCTACGAGCAGTACTTC. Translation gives CASKMADTYEQYF.

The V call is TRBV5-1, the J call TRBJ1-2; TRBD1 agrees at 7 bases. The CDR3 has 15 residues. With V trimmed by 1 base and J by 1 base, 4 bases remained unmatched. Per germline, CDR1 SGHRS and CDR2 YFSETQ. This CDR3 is CASSLRQGVNYGYTF. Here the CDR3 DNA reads TGCGCCAGCAGCTTGAGGCAGGGGGTTAACTATGGCTACACCTTC.

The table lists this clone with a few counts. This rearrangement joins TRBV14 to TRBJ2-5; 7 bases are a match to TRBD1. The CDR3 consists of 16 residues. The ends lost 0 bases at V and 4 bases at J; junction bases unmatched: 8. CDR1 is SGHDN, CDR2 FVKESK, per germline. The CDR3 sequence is CASSQERGRQGETQYF. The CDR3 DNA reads TGTGCCAGCAGCCAAGAGAGGGGGCGACAGGGAGAGACCCAGTACTTC.

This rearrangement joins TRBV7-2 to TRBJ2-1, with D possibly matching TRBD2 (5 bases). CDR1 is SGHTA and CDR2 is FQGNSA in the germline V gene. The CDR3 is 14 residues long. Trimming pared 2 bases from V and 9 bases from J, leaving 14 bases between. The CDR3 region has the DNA TGTGCCAGCAGCTTAATCGCCCTCCGGGGTGAGCAGTTCTTC. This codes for CASSLIALRGEQFF. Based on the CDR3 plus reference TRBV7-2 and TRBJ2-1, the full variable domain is GAGVSQSPSNKVTEKGKDVELRCDPISGHTALYWYRQSLGQGLEFLIYFQGNSAPDKSGLPSDRFSAERTGGSVSTLTIQRTQQEDSAVYLCASSLIALRGEQFFGPGTRLTVL.

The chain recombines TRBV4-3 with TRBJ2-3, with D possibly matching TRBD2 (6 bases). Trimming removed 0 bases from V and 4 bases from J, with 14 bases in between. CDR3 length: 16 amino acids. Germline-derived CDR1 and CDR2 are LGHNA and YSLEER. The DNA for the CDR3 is TGCGCCAGCAGCCAAGATCCGCGCGGGGTGGCAGATACGCAGTATTTT. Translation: CASSQDPRGVADTQYF.